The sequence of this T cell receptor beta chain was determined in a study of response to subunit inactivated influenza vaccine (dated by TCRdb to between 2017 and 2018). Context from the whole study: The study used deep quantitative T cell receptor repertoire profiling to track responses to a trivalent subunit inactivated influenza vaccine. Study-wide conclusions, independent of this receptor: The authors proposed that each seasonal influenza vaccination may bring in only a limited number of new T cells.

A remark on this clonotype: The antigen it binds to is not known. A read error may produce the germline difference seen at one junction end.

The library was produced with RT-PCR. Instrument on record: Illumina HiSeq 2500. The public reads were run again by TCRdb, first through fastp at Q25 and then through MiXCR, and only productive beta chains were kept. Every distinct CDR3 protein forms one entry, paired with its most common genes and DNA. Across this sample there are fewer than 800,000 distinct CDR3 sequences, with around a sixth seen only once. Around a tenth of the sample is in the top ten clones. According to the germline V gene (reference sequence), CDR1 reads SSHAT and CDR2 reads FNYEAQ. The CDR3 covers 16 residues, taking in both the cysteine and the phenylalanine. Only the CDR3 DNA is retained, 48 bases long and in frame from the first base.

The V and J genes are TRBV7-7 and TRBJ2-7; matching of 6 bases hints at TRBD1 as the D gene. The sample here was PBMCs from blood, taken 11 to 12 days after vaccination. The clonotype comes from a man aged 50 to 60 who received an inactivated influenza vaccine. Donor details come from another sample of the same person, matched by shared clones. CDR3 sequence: CASSPGAVGQSYEQYF. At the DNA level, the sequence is TGTGCTAGCAGCCCGGGCGCGGTCGGACAGTCCTACGAGCAGTACTTC.